A selection of T cell receptor beta chains follows, all from one sample in a study of cytomegalovirus exposure and HLA in healthy donors. TCRdb's copy holds only in-frame clones and misses some; the assay was immunoSEQ multiplex PCR. The table records roughly 170,000 clones, just under 80% of them present only once. Sequenced material: PBMCs. These receptors came from a woman aged 45 to 65 in good health and CMV-seropositive. Both conserved end residues are part of each CDR3. The D gene is left open where the match is weak. Size tells how often a clone was seen (once, few, many) or the class of an expanded clone, and some rows leave it out.

v_call	d_call	j_call	clone_size	cdr3_nt	cdr3_aa
TRBV6-5	.	TRBJ1-2	.	TGTGCCAGCAGTTATTCGGGGAGGGACTATGGCTACACCTTC	CASSYSGRDYGYTF
TRBV2	.	TRBJ1-2	.	TGTGCCACGCTAGCTAACTATGGCTACACCTTC	CATLANYGYTF
TRBV11-2	.	TRBJ2-7	.	TGTGCCAGCAGCTTAGGCACGGTAAGCGGCGAGCAGTACTTC	CASSLGTVSGEQYF
TRBV18	.	TRBJ2-7	.	TGTGCCAGCTCACCACAGGGGCCCACCTACGAGCAGTACTTC	CASSPQGPTYEQYF
TRBV9	TRBD1	TRBJ1-6	.	TGTGCCAGCCGGGACAGGGACAGCTCACCCCTCCACTTT	CASRDRDSSPLHF
TRBV6-5	TRBD1	TRBJ1-5	.	TGTGCCAGCAGTTCAGGGACAGGGGGTCAGCCCCAGCATTTT	CASSSGTGGQPQHF
TRBV18	.	TRBJ1-1	.	TGTGCCAGCTCACCAAGCGGGACTGAAGCTTTCTTT	CASSPSGTEAFF
TRBV27	.	TRBJ1-1	.	TGTGCCAGCAGTCCTATGGGGGGTCGCCCTGAAGCTTTCTTT	CASSPMGGRPEAFF
TRBV7-8	.	TRBJ2-7	.	TGTGCCAGCAGCTTTACTCCCCACGAGCAGTACTTC	CASSFTPHEQYF
TRBV19	TRBD1	TRBJ2-2	.	TGTGCCAGTAGTGGGGACAGGGGAACCGGGGAGCTGTTTTTT	CASSGDRGTGELFF
TRBV5-1	TRBD2	TRBJ2-7	.	TGCGCCAGCAGCACGGGACTAGCGGGCGGGCGCTCCTACGAGCAGTACTTC	CASSTGLAGGRSYEQYF
TRBV6-6	.	TRBJ2-7	.	TGTGCCAGCCGGACAGCAAGCAACGAGCAGTACTTC	CASRTASNEQYF
TRBV4-1	.	TRBJ1-2	.	TGCGCCAGCAGCCCAAACAGGGTCGATGACGGCTACACCTTC	CASSPNRVDDGYTF
TRBV4-1	.	TRBJ1-2	.	TGCGCCAGCAGCCAAGATGGTCGGGGGGTCTATGGCTACACCTTC	CASSQDGRGVYGYTF
TRBV6-4	.	TRBJ2-2	once	TGTGCCAGCAGACAAGGGGGGGCGAACACCGGGGAGCTGTTTTTT	CASRQGGANTGELFF
TRBV19	.	TRBJ1-4	.	TGTGCCAGTAGGGATCAGGGGATCGAAAAACTGTTTTTT	CASRDQGIEKLFF
TRBV4-1	TRBD2	TRBJ2-7	.	TGCGCCAGCAGCCTCTTTAGCGGGGAGCCCTACGAGCAGTACTTC	CASSLFSGEPYEQYF
TRBV29-1	TRBD2	TRBJ2-3	.	TGCAGCGTCGCCCCTCGAGCGGGGCACAGCACAGATACGCAGTATTTT	CSVAPRAGHSTDTQYF
TRBV5-4	.	TRBJ1-5	medium-sized	TGTGCCAGCAGCTTGATTCGTGCAGTGAGCAATCAGCCCCAGCATTTT	CASSLIRAVSNQPQHF
TRBV11-2	TRBD1	TRBJ1-4	.	TGTGCCAGCAGTCCGACAGGGACCCTTAATGAAAAACTGTTTTTT	CASSPTGTLNEKLFF
TRBV6-5	.	TRBJ1-6	few	TGTGCCAGCAGTTACGGGCCCGTTCAGTCACCCCTCCACTTT	CASSYGPVQSPLHF